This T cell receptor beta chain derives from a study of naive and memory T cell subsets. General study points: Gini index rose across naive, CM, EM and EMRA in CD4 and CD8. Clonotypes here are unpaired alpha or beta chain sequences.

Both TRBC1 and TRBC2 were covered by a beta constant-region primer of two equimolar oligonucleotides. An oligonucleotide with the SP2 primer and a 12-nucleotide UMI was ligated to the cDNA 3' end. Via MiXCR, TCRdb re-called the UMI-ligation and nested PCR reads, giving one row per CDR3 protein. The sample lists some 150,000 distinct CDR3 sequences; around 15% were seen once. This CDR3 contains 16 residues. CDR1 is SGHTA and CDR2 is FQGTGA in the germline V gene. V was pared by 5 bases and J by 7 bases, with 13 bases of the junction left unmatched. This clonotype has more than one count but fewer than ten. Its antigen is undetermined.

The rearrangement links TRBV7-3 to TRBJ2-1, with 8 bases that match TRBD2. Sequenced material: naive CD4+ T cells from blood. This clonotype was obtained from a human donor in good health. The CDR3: CASSDGRAGVRNEQFF. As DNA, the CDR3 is TGTGCCAGCAGCGATGGGAGAGCGGGAGTGAGGAATGAGCAGTTCTTC.